These 23 T cell receptor beta chains came from one sample sequenced in a study of CD8+ T cells in alopecia areata. Once RNA had been extracted, it was reverse transcribed into cDNA to act as the sequencing template. Measured with immunoSEQ multiplex PCR; TCRdb has only the in-frame clones, and not every one. The top ten hold more than 1% of the sample, which has some 210,000 clones, approximately 67% seen once. Described treatment: oral pan-JAK inhibitor, 5-10 mg twice daily. Sequenced here: CD4+ T cells sorted from blood, sampled at approximately week 45, from a patient treated with tofacitinib. These receptors came from a human donor with alopecia areata.

The chain employs TRBV11-2 and TRBJ2-7; the match to TRBD1 covers 8 bases. The germline V gene has CDR1 SGHAT and CDR2 FQNNGV. The CDR3 extends over 15 amino acids. V was pared by 4 bases and J by 5 bases, with 10 bases of the junction left unmatched. For the CDR3, the DNA is TGTGCCAGCAGCTATACCGGACAGGGAGTCCACGAGCAGTACTTC. Amino acids: CASSYTGQGVHEQYF.

The chain links TRBV30 to TRBJ2-3; perhaps TRBD2 as D (6 bases). Germline V gives CDR1 GTSNPN, CDR2 SVGIG (reference sequence). The CDR3 loop spans 14 amino acids. Trimming left V 5 bases short and J 1 base short, with 13 bases between. The CDR3 coding sequence is TGTGCCTGGGGTCCGGGACTCGGCACAGATACGCAGTATTTT. Protein product: CAWGPGLGTDTQYF.

The chain couples TRBV4-3 to TRBJ2-3; D remains unclear. This CDR3 spans 13 amino acids. Germline V gene sequence: CDR1 LGHNA, CDR2 YSLEER. V was shortened by 4 bases and J by 5 bases, with 10 bases between the two germline ends. The CDR3 protein is CASSLNREDTQYF. The CDR3 DNA reads TGCGCCAGCAGCCTCAATAGGGAAGATACGCAGTATTTT.

This clone was detected once. One end of the junction fails to match germline, which may point to a read error. The chain carries TRBV27 and TRBJ2-4; 12 nucleotides match TRBD2. From germline, CDR1 is MNHEY and CDR2 SMNVEV (reference sequence). This CDR3 contains 15 residues. The CDR3 DNA reads TGTGCCAGCAGTTTGGAACCTAGCGGGGGGGCCCTTCTGAACTTC. It codes for CASSLEPSGGALLNF.

V is TRBV30 and J is TRBJ1-6, with D tentatively TRBD1 (5 bases). The CDR3 is 14 amino acids. V lost 8 bases, J lost 5 bases, and 16 bases lay in between. Looked up from germline, CDR1 is GTSNPN and CDR2 is SVGIG (reference sequence). The CDR3 DNA follows: TGTGCCGTCTCGCGGGGCTCGGATAATTCACCCCTCCACTTT. This codes for CAVSRGSDNSPLHF.

The chain joins TRBV30 to TRBJ2-7; 11 positions agree with TRBD1. The J segment lost 2 bases and the V segment lost 0 bases, leaving 3 bases of the junction unmatched. Germline values: CDR1 GTSNPN, CDR2 SVGIG (reference sequence). This CDR3 is built from 15 residues. The CDR3 sequence: CAWSVGTGGTYEQYF. DNA for the CDR3: TGTGCCTGGAGTGTCGGGACAGGGGGTACCTACGAGCAGTACTTC.

V gene TRBV12-5 combines with J gene TRBJ1-2; no firm D call. The V end lost 6 bases, the J end lost 2 bases, and 13 bases lay between the germline ends. Germline CDR1 is LGHNT and CDR2 is FRNRAP. This CDR3 spans 14 amino acids. CDR3 in DNA: TGTGCTAGTGGCCAAGACTCGGGAAACTATGGCTACACCTTC. It yields the protein CASGQDSGNYGYTF.

This clone was recorded once. This rearrangement joins TRBV25-1 to TRBJ2-6; possibly TRBD1 for D (6 bases). The CDR3 covers 16 residues. CDR1 MGHDK and CDR2 SYGVNS come from the germline V gene. Trimming pared 4 bases from V and 3 bases from J, leaving 13 bases between. The CDR3 sequence is CASSVTGLVGANVLTF. CDR3 DNA sequence: TGTGCCAGCAGTGTAACAGGGCTTGTTGGGGCCAACGTCCTGACTTTC.

The J gene is TRBJ2-2, the V gene TRBV29-1, with 7 bases fitting TRBD1. Trimming took 7 bases from V and 5 from J; bases not matched to a gene: 13. The CDR3 runs 15 residues. Per the germline V gene, CDR1 is SQVTM and CDR2 is ANQGSEA. CDR3 coding DNA: TGCAGCGGTGTGGTAGGGGGCCTAAGAACCGGGGAGCTGTTTTTT. Its translation: CSGVVGGLRTGELFF.

The chain has TRBV29-1 and TRBJ2-3; 7 nucleotides line up with TRBD1. CDR1 SQVTM and CDR2 ANQGSEA come from the germline V gene. This CDR3 region has 17 residues. V lost 7 bases and J lost 4; bases outside the gene matches: 20. For the CDR3, the DNA is TGCAGCGCCGTTGGGACAGCAAGGCTCTGGAGCTCAGATACGCAGTATTTT. This sequence encodes CSAVGTARLWSSDTQYF.

The chain links TRBV11-2 to TRBJ1-2; 8 bases are shared with TRBD1. The CDR3 length is 14 residues. In germline, CDR1 is SGHAT, CDR2 FQNNGV. The V segment lost 4 bases and the J segment 8 bases; nucleotides outside the gene matches: 9. CDR3 bases: TGTGCCAGCAGCTACCCGGACAGGGCACGAGGCTACACCTTC. Translating it yields CASSYPDRARGYTF.

This clone has a handful of counts. The rearrangement joins TRBV5-1 to TRBJ1-3, with 7 bases matching TRBD1. Trimming at V came to 1 base and at J to 2 bases, leaving 9 bases not matched to a gene. Germline CDR1 SGHRS, CDR2 YFSETQ. The CDR3 consists of 17 residues. The CDR3 DNA is TGCGCCAGCAGCTTGACGGGACAGAGGAGCACTGGAAACACCATATATTTT. As protein: CASSLTGQRSTGNTIYF. Looking up the rest from reference TRBV5-1 and TRBJ1-3 gives the full variable domain: KAGVTQTPRYLIKTRGQQVTLSCSPISGHRSVSWYQQTPGQGLQFLFEYFSETQRNKGNFPGRFSGRQFSNSRSEMNVSTLELGDSALYLCASSLTGQRSTGNTIYFGEGSWLTVV.

Details on this clone: No conserved phenylalanine or tryptophan ends this CDR3, so it is likely a read error. The DNA is left out, because the CDR3 cannot be placed on it with certainty; the CDR3 is given as TCRdb lists it. The V gene is TRBV4-3, the J gene TRBJ1-2. The CDR3 length equals 12 residues, ends included. CDR1 is LGHNA, CDR2 YSLEER, per germline. The CDR3: CASSQESTPDFV.

This clone was seen more than once but under ten times. This chain uses TRBV12-5 with TRBJ1-6; D not resolved. CDR3 length equals 13 residues. The V end lost 5 bases, the J end lost 7 bases, and 9 bases lay between the germline ends. Germline CDR1 is LGHNT and CDR2 is FRNRAP. In nucleotides, the CDR3 is TGTGCTAGTGGTACCGGGATAAATTCACCCCTCCACTTT. Protein sequence: CASGTGINSPLHF.

The chain couples TRBV29-1 to TRBJ2-5; no reliable D call. CDR1 and CDR2 (germline): SQVTM, ANQGSEA. The V gene lost 3 bases and the J gene lost 7 bases, with 12 bases spanning the gap. The CDR3 loop spans 12 amino acids. CDR3 in DNA: TGCAGCGTTGAGGGAAATTCAGGGACCCAGTACTTC. The encoded protein is CSVEGNSGTQYF.

The V call is TRBV2, the J call TRBJ1-5; perhaps TRBD1 as D (6 bases). CDR1 and CDR2 from the germline V gene are SNHLY and FYNNEI. V was trimmed by 5 bases and J by 5 bases, leaving 10 bases between them. The CDR3 totals 13 residues. The CDR3 nucleotides read TGTGCCAGCAGTTATGGGGGCGATCAGCCCCAGCATTTT. Amino acid sequence: CASSYGGDQPQHF.

This sequence joins TRBV29-1 and TRBJ2-4; D assignment may be TRBD1 or TRBD2 (5 bases each). Per the germline V gene, CDR1 is SQVTM and CDR2 is ANQGSEA. The V and J ends lost 4 bases and 8 bases respectively, with 18 bases between them. The CDR3 consists of 14 residues. The CDR3 region has the DNA TGCAGCGTTGTAGCGCAGGGCGTCTCCGACATTCAGTACTTC. It specifies CSVVAQGVSDIQYF.

The chain carries TRBV30 and TRBJ1-6, with a possible D match to TRBD1 (5 bases). V dropped 4 bases and J dropped 7 bases, with 8 bases sitting between them. Germline V gives CDR1 GTSNPN, CDR2 SVGIG (reference sequence). The CDR3 runs 12 residues. The CDR3 spells CAWTRGNSPLHF. CDR3 nucleotide sequence: TGTGCCTGGACGCGGGGGAATTCACCCCTCCACTTT. Filled out from reference TRBV30 and TRBJ1-6, the complete variable domain reads SQTIHQWPATLVQPVGSPLSLECTVEGTSNPNLYWYRQAAGRGLQLLFYSVGIGQISSEVPQNLSASRPQDRQFILSSKKLLLSDSGFYLCAWTRGNSPLHFGNGTRLTVT.

J is TRBJ1-6 and V is TRBV9; a possible D gene is TRBD1 (6 bases). The CDR3 totals 17 residues. The V end was cut by 4 bases, the J end by 0 bases, with 14 bases between. CDR1 is SGDLS and CDR2 is YYNGEE in the germline V gene. Here the CDR3 DNA reads TGTGCCAGCAGCCACGGGACAATTAGCTCCTATAATTCACCCCTCCACTTT. Its translation is CASSHGTISSYNSPLHF. The whole variable domain, remainder taken from reference TRBV9 and TRBJ1-6, is DSGVTQTPKHLITATGQRVTLRCSPRSGDLSVYWYQQSLDQGLQFLIQYYNGEERAKGNILERFSAQQFPDLHSELNLSSLELGDSALYFCASSHGTISSYNSPLHFGNGTRLTVT.

V gene TRBV29-1 combines with J gene TRBJ2-7; D not resolved. Per the germline V gene, CDR1 is SQVTM and CDR2 is ANQGSEA. The CDR3 spans 11 residues. The V gene lost 5 bases and the J gene lost 5 bases, with 10 bases spanning the gap. In DNA form, the CDR3 reads TGCAGCGTTCTGGTAAGCCACGAGCAGTACTTC. Protein sequence: CSVLVSHEQYF.

The CDR3 DNA sequence: TGTGCCAGTAGTCCCGACTCTCACAATGAGCAGTTCTTC. It specifies CASSPDSHNEQFF. The J gene is TRBJ2-1, the V gene TRBV19; D is unresolved. CDR1 and CDR2 (germline): LNHDA, SQIVND (reference sequence). V was trimmed by 5 bases and J by 5 bases, leaving 10 bases between them. CDR3 length equals 13 residues. Using reference TRBV19 and TRBJ2-1 for the parts outside the CDR3, the full variable domain is DGGITQSPKYLFRKEGQNVTLSCEQNLNHDAMYWYRQDPGQGLRLIYYSQIVNDFQKGDIAEGYSVSREKKESFPLTVTSAQKNPTAFYLCASSPDSHNEQFFGPGTRLTVL.

This clone was found a few times. V and J are TRBV5-1 and TRBJ2-5, with D possibly matching TRBD2 (7 bases). Trimming removed 4 bases at V and 5 bases at J, with 18 bases between. Germline V lookup: CDR1 SGHRS, CDR2 YFSETQ. The CDR3 extends over 15 amino acids. CDR3 nucleotide sequence: TGCGCCAGCAGCCTTCTCGGCGGGGGCCGGGAGACCCAGTACTTC. This codes for CASSLLGGGRETQYF.

This clone occurred a few times. V is TRBV29-1 and J is TRBJ2-3; tentative D call: TRBD1 (6 bases). Germline V gene lookup returns CDR1 SQVTM and CDR2 ANQGSEA. The V end lost 4 bases, the J end lost 9 bases, and 11 bases lay between the germline ends. This CDR3 is built from 11 residues. This CDR3 reads CSVVGTGTQYF. CDR3 nucleotides: TGCAGCGTTGTAGGTACAGGGACGCAGTATTTT.